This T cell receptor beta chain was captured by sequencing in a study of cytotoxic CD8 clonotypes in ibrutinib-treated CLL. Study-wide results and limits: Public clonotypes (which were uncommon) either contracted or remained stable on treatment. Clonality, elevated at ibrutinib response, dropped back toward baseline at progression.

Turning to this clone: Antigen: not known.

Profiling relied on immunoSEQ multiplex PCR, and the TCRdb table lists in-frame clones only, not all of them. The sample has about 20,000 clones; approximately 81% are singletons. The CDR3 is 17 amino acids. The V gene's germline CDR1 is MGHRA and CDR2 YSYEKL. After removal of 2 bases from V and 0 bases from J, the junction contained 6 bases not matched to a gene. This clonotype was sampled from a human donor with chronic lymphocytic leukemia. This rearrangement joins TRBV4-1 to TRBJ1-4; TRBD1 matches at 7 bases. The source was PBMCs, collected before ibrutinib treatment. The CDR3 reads CASSQSGQAPTNEKLFF. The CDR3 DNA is TGCGCCAGCAGCCAAAGCGGACAGGCCCCAACTAATGAAAAACTGTTTTTT.